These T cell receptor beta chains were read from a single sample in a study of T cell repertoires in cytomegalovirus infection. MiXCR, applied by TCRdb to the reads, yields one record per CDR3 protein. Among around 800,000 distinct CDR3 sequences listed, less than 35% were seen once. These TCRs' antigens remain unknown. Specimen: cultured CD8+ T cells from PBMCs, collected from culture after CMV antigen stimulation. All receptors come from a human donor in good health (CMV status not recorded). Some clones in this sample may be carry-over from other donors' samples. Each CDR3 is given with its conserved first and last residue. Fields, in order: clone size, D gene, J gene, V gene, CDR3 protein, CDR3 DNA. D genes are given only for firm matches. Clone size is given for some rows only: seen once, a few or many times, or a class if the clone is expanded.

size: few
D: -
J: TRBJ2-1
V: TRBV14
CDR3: CASSQPGEGSYNEQFF
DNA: TGTGCCAGCAGCCAACCAGGGGAGGGGTCCTACAATGAGCAGTTCTTC

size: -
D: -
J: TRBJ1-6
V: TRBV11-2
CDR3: CASSLWARAGKSNNSPLHF
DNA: TGTGCCAGCAGCTTATGGGCTAGGGCGGGGAAAAGCAATAATTCACCCCTCCACTTT

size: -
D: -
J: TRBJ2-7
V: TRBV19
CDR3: CASSAALGSYEQYF
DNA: TGTGCCAGTAGTGCAGCCTTGGGGTCCTACGAGCAGTACTTC

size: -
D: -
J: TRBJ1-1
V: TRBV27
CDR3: CASSFGSRGTEAFF
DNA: TGTGCCAGCAGTTTTGGTTCCAGGGGCACTGAAGCTTTCTTT

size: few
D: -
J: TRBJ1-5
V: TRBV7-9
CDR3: CASSLGDVGQPQHF
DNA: TGTGCCAGCAGCTTGGGGGACGTTGGTCAGCCCCAGCATTTT

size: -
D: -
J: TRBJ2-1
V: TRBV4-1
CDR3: CASSPSRSYNEQFF
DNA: TGCGCCAGCAGCCCCAGTAGATCCTACAATGAGCAGTTCTTC

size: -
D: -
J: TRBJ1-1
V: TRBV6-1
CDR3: CASIPGQRSVSEAFF
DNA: TGTGCCAGCATTCCCGGACAGAGGTCCGTGTCGGAAGCTTTCTTT

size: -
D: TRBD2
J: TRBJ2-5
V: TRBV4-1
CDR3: CASSPRFGTSGGDQETQYF
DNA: TGCGCCAGCAGCCCTCGATTCGGGACTAGCGGGGGCGACCAAGAGACCCAGTACTTC

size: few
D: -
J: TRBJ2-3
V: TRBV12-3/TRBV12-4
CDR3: CASSFRVLTDTQYF
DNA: TGTGCCAGCAGTTTTAGGGTTTTGACAGATACGCAGTATTTT

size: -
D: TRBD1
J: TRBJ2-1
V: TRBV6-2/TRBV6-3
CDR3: CASSQTGGDYNEQFF
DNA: TGTGCCAGCAGCCAGACAGGGGGGGACTACAATGAGCAGTTCTTC

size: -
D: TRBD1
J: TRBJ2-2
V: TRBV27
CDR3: CASSLGVVGQGVTGELFF
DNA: TGTGCCAGCAGTTTAGGTGTTGTCGGACAGGGGGTAACAGGGGAGCTGTTTTTT

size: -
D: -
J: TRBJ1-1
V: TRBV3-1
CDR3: CASSQDWARSTEAFF
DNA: TGTGCCAGCAGCCAAGATTGGGCCAGGAGCACTGAAGCTTTCTTT

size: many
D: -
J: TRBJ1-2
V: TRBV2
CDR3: CASSAGFSYGYTF
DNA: TGTGCCAGCAGCGCGGGATTTTCATATGGCTACACCTTC

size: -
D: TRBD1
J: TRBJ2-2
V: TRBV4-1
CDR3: CASTGTDLAGELFF
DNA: TGCGCCAGCACCGGGACAGATTTAGCCGGGGAGCTGTTTTTT

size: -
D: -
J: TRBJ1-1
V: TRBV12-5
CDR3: CASGREQNFLPEAFF
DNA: TGTGCTAGTGGCCGGGAACAGAACTTTTTGCCTGAAGCTTTCTTT

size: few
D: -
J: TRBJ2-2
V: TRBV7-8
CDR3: CASSRGRTNTGELFF
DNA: TGTGCCAGCAGCCGCGGACGGACGAACACCGGGGAGCTGTTTTTT

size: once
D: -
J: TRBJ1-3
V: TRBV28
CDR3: CAGSLPAGGSGNTIYF
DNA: TGTGCCGGCAGTTTACCAGCGGGGGGAAGTGGAAACACCATATATTTT

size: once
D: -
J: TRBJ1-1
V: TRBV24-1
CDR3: CATSDPRDSWNTEAFF
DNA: TGTGCCACCAGTGATCCCAGGGACTCCTGGAACACTGAAGCTTTCTTT

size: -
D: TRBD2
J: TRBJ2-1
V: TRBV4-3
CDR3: CASSQDGGLAGGSSYNEQFF
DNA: TGCGCCAGCAGCCAAGATGGGGGCCTAGCGGGGGGGAGCTCCTACAATGAGCAGTTCTTC

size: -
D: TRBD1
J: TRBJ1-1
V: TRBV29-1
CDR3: CSVEDQQGREAFF
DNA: TGCAGCGTTGAAGACCAACAGGGGCGGGAAGCTTTCTTT

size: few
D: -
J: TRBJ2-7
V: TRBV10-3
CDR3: CAISGPGDSYEQYF
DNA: TGTGCCATCAGTGGACCAGGGGACTCCTACGAGCAGTACTTC

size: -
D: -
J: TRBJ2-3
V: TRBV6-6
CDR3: CASRTLPSKGPAYTDTQYF
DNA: TGTGCCAGCAGAACTCTTCCTTCGAAGGGGCCGGCCTACACAGATACGCAGTATTTT

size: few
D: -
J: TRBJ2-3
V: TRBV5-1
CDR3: CASSFSVDTQYF
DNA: TGCGCCAGCAGCTTTAGTGTGGATACGCAGTATTTT

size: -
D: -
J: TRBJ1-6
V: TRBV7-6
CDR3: CANSLRDTEDPMGVNSPLHF
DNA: TGTGCCAACAGCCTGAGGGACACAGAAGACCCCATGGGGGTGAATTCACCCCTCCACTTT

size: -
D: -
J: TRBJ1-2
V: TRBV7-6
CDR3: CASSLALGHGYTF
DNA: TGTGCCAGCAGCCTCGCTCTGGGGCATGGCTACACCTTC

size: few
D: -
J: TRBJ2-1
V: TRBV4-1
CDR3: CASSLRQALSSYNEQFF
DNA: TGCGCCAGCAGCCTAAGACAGGCGCTTAGCTCCTACAATGAGCAGTTCTTC

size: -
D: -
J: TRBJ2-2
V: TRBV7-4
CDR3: CASSVPGRYTGELFF
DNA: TGTGCCAGCAGCGTCCCGGGACGATACACCGGGGAGCTGTTTTTT

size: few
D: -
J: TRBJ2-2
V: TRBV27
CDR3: CASTLGSGAGELFF
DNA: TGTGCCAGCACCCTCGGGAGTGGGGCCGGGGAGCTGTTTTTT

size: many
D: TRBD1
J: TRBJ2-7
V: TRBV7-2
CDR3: CASSLVGTASYEQYF
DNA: TGTGCCAGCAGCTTAGTGGGGACAGCCTCCTACGAGCAGTACTTC

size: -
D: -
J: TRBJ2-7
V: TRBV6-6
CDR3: CASTEGIEQYF
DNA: TGTGCCAGCACCGAGGGAATCGAGCAGTACTTC

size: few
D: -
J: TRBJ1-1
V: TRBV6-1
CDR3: CASSEDRFWTEAFF
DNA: TGTGCCAGCAGTGAAGATAGATTTTGGACTGAAGCTTTCTTT

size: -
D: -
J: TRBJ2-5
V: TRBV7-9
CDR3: CASSWALGPETQYF
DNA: TGTGCCAGCAGCTGGGCCCTAGGACCGGAGACCCAGTACTTC

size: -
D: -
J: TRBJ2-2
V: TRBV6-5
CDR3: CASSYFPQGFPNTGELFF
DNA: TGTGCCAGCAGTTACTTCCCTCAGGGGTTCCCGAACACCGGGGAGCTGTTTTTT

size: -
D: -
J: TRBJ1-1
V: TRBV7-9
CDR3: CASSPRDRKEYTEAFF
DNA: TGTGCCAGCAGCCCCCGGGACCGCAAGGAGTACACTGAAGCTTTCTTT

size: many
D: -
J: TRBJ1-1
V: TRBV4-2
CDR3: CASSQGTENTEAFF
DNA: TGTGCCAGCAGCCAAGGTACAGAAAACACTGAAGCTTTCTTT

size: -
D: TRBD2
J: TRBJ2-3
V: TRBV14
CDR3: CASSQEAYSGTHTDTQYF
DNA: TGTGCCAGCAGCCAAGAGGCCTATAGCGGGACCCACACAGATACGCAGTATTTT

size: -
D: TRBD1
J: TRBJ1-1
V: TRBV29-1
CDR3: CSVLPTGGNTEAFF
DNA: TGCAGCGTACTCCCGACAGGGGGGAACACTGAAGCTTTCTTT

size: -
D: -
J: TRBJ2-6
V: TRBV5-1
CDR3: CASSLDFLAKTGANVLTF
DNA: TGCGCCAGCAGCTTGGATTTTTTGGCTAAAACTGGGGCCAACGTCCTGACTTTC

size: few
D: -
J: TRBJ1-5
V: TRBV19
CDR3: CASSIWGNQPQHF
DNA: TGTGCCAGTAGTATTTGGGGCAATCAGCCCCAGCATTTT

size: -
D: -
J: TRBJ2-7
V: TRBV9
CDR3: CASSPYVTGREQYF
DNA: TGTGCCAGCAGCCCCTACGTCACGGGTCGCGAGCAGTACTTC

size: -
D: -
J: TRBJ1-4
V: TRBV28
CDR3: CASSLPGATYTNEKLFF
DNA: TGTGCCAGCAGTTTGCCAGGGGCGACATACACTAATGAAAAACTGTTTTTT

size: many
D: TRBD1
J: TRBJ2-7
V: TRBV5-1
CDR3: CASSPGTGSYEQYF
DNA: TGTGCCAGTAGTCCCGGGACAGGGTCCTACGAGCAGTACTTC

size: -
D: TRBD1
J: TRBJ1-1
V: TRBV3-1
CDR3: CASSPGTVLRHMNTEAFF
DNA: TGTGCCAGCAGCCCGGGGACAGTTCTCAGGCACATGAACACTGAAGCTTTCTTT

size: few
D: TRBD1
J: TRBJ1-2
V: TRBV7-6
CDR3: CASSLKTGAGGYTF
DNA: TGTGCCAGCAGCCTTAAGACAGGGGCGGGAGGCTACACCTTC

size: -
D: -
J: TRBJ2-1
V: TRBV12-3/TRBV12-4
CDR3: CVSHSGVKQFF
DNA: TGTGTCAGTCACTCCGGTGTGAAGCAGTTCTTC

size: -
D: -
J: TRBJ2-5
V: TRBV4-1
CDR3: CASSHLGEGPAQYF
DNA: TGCGCCAGCAGCCACCTTGGGGAAGGGCCGGCCCAGTACTTC

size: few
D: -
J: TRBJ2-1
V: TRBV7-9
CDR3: CASSLGTLPYNEQFF
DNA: TGTGCCAGCAGCTTAGGCACCCTACCCTACAATGAGCAGTTCTTC

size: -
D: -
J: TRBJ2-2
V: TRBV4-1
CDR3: CASSQSTRGGVGELFF
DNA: TGCGCCAGCAGCCAAAGCACGAGGGGGGGCGTCGGGGAGCTGTTTTTT

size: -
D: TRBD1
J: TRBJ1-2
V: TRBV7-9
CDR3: CASSLIVQGVTNYGYTF
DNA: TGTGCCAGCAGCTTAATTGTTCAGGGGGTTACTAACTATGGCTACACCTTC

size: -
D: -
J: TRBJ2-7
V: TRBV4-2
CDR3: CASSQPTSSLGEQYF
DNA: TGTGCCAGCAGCCAACCAACTAGCTCCCTGGGGGAGCAGTACTTC

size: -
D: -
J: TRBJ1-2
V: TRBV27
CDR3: CASSLLRRNYGYTF
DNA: TGTGCCAGCAGTTTATTGAGGCGTAACTATGGCTACACCTTC

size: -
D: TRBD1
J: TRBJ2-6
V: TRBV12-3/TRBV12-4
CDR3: CASSPWTGEILSGANVLTF
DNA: TGTGCCAGCAGCCCTTGGACAGGGGAAATCCTCTCTGGGGCCAACGTCCTGACTTTC

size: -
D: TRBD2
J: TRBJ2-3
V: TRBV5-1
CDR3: CASSTGTSGGPESPPDTQYF
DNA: TGCGCCAGCAGCACTGGGACTAGCGGGGGGCCTGAGAGCCCCCCCGATACGCAGTATTTT

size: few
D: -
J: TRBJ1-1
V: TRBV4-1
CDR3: CASSQDVGANTEAFF
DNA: TGCGCCAGCAGCCAAGACGTAGGAGCGAACACTGAAGCTTTCTTT